The clone carrying this T cell receptor (beta chain) has a count of ten or more. Its cognate antigen is unknown. This entry belongs to a study of T cells after yellow fever vaccination. Trimming removed 3 bases from V and 5 bases from J, with 14 bases in between. Germline lookup yields CDR1 SGHRS and CDR2 YFSETQ. The CDR3 sequence is 14 residues long. Study-wide results and limits: Reappearance after the booster was seen for most primary-vaccination clones, at around 95% CD4 and 80% to 90% CD8. Across the CD4 and CD8 compartments, a small share of clonotypes was present in both. The bulk population could contribute abundant contaminating clonotypes to FACS-sorted repertoires.

Conversion of TCR transcripts into cDNA relied on 5'RACE template switching, which added a universal primer site and UMIs. TCRdb used MiXCR to reprocess the 5' RACE reads, holding one entry per CDR3 protein. The data hold some 220,000 distinct CDR3 sequences, with 3% to 3.5% observed a single time. This receptor was taken from a man between 18 and 29 years old who received the YFV17D yellow fever vaccine. The rearrangement uses TRBV5-1 and TRBJ2-5, with D uncertain. Sample: CD4+ T cells sorted from PBMCs, taken 10 days after the yellow fever booster vaccination. The CDR3 loop reads CASSYTVSVETQYF. DNA for the CDR3: TGCGCCAGCAGCTATACGGTTTCGGTGGAGACCCAGTACTTC.